Below, 6 T cell receptor beta chains from the same sample are listed, as sequenced in a study of T cell repertoires in cytomegalovirus infection. TCRdb passed the reads through MiXCR, listing each CDR3 protein once. The table lists a few hundred thousand distinct CDR3 sequences, around 15% of them singletons. Sequencing was performed on PBMCs. Receptor source: a human donor in good health (CMV status not recorded). Some clones in this sample may be carry-over from other donors' samples.

At least ten counts were recorded for this clonotype. The rearrangement links TRBV20-1 to TRBJ2-6; D assignment may be TRBD1 or TRBD2 (5 bases each). Trimming shortened V by 5 bases and J by 2 bases, and 16 bases separated the two germline ends. In germline, CDR1 is DFQATT, CDR2 SNEGSKA (reference sequence). The CDR3 is 16 amino acids. The CDR3 is CSAPRVRGAGANVLTF. CDR3 nucleotide sequence: TGCAGTGCTCCTCGGGTGAGAGGGGCTGGGGCCAACGTCCTGACTTTC.

This clonotype was found many times. The chain employs TRBV7-2 and TRBJ2-1; D is undetermined. With 5 bases removed from V and 6 bases from J, the gap between germline ends came to 5 bases. The CDR3 consists of 11 residues. Germline values: CDR1 SGHTA, CDR2 FQGNSA. DNA of the CDR3: TGTGCCAGCAGCCTCCGCAATGAGCAGTTCTTC. It is translated as CASSLRNEQFF.

This clonotype was counted ten times or more. The chain carries TRBV11-2 and TRBJ1-1, with D perhaps matching TRBD1 (5 bases). The V and J ends lost 5 bases and 3 bases respectively, with 10 bases between them. This CDR3 has 13 amino acids. Germline V gene sequence: CDR1 SGHAT, CDR2 FQNNGV. The CDR3 DNA follows: TGTGCCAGCAGCCTCAGGGCGGACACTGAAGCTTTCTTT. This gives the protein CASSLRADTEAFF.

The CDR3 DNA reads TGTGCCAGCAGTTTATCCCCTGGTTTTTGGGAGACCCAGTACTTC. Amino acid sequence: CASSLSPGFWETQYF. The gene calls are TRBV27 and TRBJ2-5; D remains unclear. The ends were cut back, 0 bases at V and 5 bases at J, with 13 bases in the middle. The CDR3 runs to 15 residues. CDR1 and CDR2 from the germline V gene are MNHEY and SMNVEV (reference sequence).

The V call is TRBV6-2 or TRBV6-3, the J call TRBJ1-1; the D is unclear. Per germline, CDR1 MNHEY and CDR2 SVGEGT. Trimming pared 2 bases from V and 5 bases from J, leaving 15 bases between. This CDR3 spans 15 amino acids. This CDR3 reads CASSYQATPGTEAFF. Here the CDR3 DNA reads TGTGCCAGCAGTTACCAGGCGACCCCGGGGACTGAAGCTTTCTTT.

The J gene is TRBJ1-2, the V gene TRBV5-4; D may be TRBD1 (5 bases). Germline values: CDR1 SGHNT, CDR2 YYREEE (reference sequence). Trimming cost V 0 bases and J 4 bases, with 10 bases left between them. This CDR3 has 14 residues. The CDR3 region has the DNA TGTGCCAGCAGCTTGGAAGGGGCCCCCTATGGCTACACCTTC. Translated, it gives CASSLEGAPYGYTF.